Below are 17 T cell receptor beta chains sequenced from a single sample in a study of graft-versus-host responses after intestinal transplantation. Assay used: immunoSEQ multiplex PCR; TCRdb lists only in-frame clones, some missing. This sample yields around 18,000 clones, of which approximately 95% are seen a single time; about 0.83% belongs to the top ten. Sequenced material: PBMCs, taken 23 days after intestinal transplant. Receptor source: a human patient who received an intestinal transplant, so some T cells may come from the graft donor.

V gene TRBV27 combines with J gene TRBJ1-2; 9 nucleotides line up with TRBD1. CDR3 length: 15 residues. Trimming took 0 bases from V and 6 from J; bases not matched to a gene: 5. Germline-derived CDR1 and CDR2 are MNHEY and SMNVEV (reference sequence). The CDR3 is CASSLSGTGMNGYTF. As DNA, the CDR3 is TGTGCCAGCAGTTTATCCGGGACAGGGATGAATGGCTACACCTTC.

V gene TRBV5-1 combines with J gene TRBJ2-7; 8 nucleotides line up with TRBD1. Germline values: CDR1 SGHRS, CDR2 YFSETQ. V shed 0 bases and J 2 bases; nucleotides not matched to a gene: 1. The CDR3 totals 14 residues. The CDR3 DNA follows: TGCGCCAGCAGCTTGGGACAGGGGCCCTACGAGCAGTACTTC. It encodes CASSLGQGPYEQYF.

The chain is built from TRBV7-3 and TRBJ1-1; the D gene is possibly TRBD1 (5 bases). The V gene's germline CDR1 is SGHTA and CDR2 FQGTGA. The CDR3 is 13 residues long. The CDR3 coding sequence is TGTACACTACCGGGACGGGTGAACACTGAAGCTTTCTTT. Amino acids: CTLPGRVNTEAFF.

The gene calls are TRBV10-1 and TRBJ2-7; TRBD1 is a possible D gene (6 bases). CDR3 length: 16 amino acids. The ends were cut back, 6 bases at V and 0 bases at J, with 18 bases in the middle. The V gene's germline CDR1 is WNHNN and CDR2 SYGVQD (reference sequence). The CDR3 reads CASRADLTGPSYEQYF. The CDR3 DNA sequence: TGCGCCAGCAGGGCAGATCTGACAGGACCCTCCTACGAGCAGTACTTC.

Worth noting for this clone: Because the CDR3's place on the DNA is in doubt, the DNA is left out and the CDR3 is given as listed by TCRdb. The rearrangement links TRBV13 to TRBJ2-7. Germline assignment: CDR1 PRHDT and CDR2 FYEKMQ (reference sequence). The CDR3 region is 15 residues in length, termini included. CDR3 amino acids: CASSPAGTSGLEQYF.

The genes are TRBV27 and TRBJ2-3; 9 bases line up with TRBD1. CDR1 is MNHEY, CDR2 SMNVEV, per germline (reference sequence). The V gene end was trimmed by 3 bases and the J gene end by 1 base; junction bases not matched to a gene: 2. The CDR3 consists of 15 residues. In nucleotides, the CDR3 is TGTGCCAGCAGTTTCCGGGACAGGGGCACAGATACGCAGTATTTT. Its translation is CASSFRDRGTDTQYF.

This chain connects TRBV27 to TRBJ1-2; D unresolved. Germline CDR1 is MNHEY and CDR2 is SMNVEV (reference sequence). The CDR3 is 13 residues long. V dropped 3 bases and J dropped 3 bases, with 8 bases sitting between them. The CDR3 here is CASSLTEDYGYTF. In DNA form, the CDR3 reads TGTGCCAGCAGTTTGACGGAGGACTATGGCTACACCTTC.

This chain uses TRBV4-1 with TRBJ2-3; perhaps TRBD2 as D (5 bases). In germline, CDR1 is MGHRA, CDR2 YSYEKL. V lost 4 bases, J lost 7 bases, and 15 bases lay in between. The CDR3 is 14 residues long. CDR3 sequence reads: CASSLSARGNTQYF. DNA of the CDR3: TGCGCCAGCAGCCTGTCAGCCCGGGGAAATACGCAGTATTTT.

This sequence joins TRBV6-6 and TRBJ2-2; D gene unclear. Between the trimmed V and J ends, which lost 4 bases and 1 base, there was a span of 10 bases. The germline CDR1 and CDR2 sequences are MNHNY and SVGAGI (reference sequence). The CDR3 spans 15 residues. The CDR3 loop is CASSWSAENTGELFF. CDR3 DNA sequence: TGTGCCAGCAGTTGGAGCGCAGAGAACACCGGGGAGCTGTTTTTT.

The rearrangement links TRBV29-1 to TRBJ2-7; possibly TRBD1 for D (7 bases). The CDR3 length is 13 residues. In germline, CDR1 is SQVTM, CDR2 ANQGSEA. The ends were cut back, 6 bases at V and 1 base at J, with 13 bases in the middle. CDR3 region: CSVGGQNSYEQYF. The CDR3 DNA follows: TGCAGCGTGGGGGGACAGAATTCCTACGAGCAGTACTTC.

V is TRBV9 and J is TRBJ2-1; 9 bases align to TRBD2. Germline V gene sequence: CDR1 SGDLS, CDR2 YYNGEE. The CDR3 is 16 residues long. Germline trimming cut 4 bases from V and 9 bases from J; bases unmatched to any gene: 14. The CDR3 spells CASSSDSGRPTGEQFF. The CDR3 nucleotides read TGTGCCAGCAGCTCCGATAGCGGGAGACCCACGGGTGAGCAGTTCTTC.

The genes are TRBV9 and TRBJ1-6; D is possibly TRBD1 (6 bases). V lost 0 bases and J 7 bases, leaving 8 bases between the germline ends. There are 14 residues in the CDR3. Germline V gene sequence: CDR1 SGDLS, CDR2 YYNGEE. CDR3 coding DNA: TGTGCCAGCAGCGTAGGGACAGTAAATTCACCCCTCCACTTT. Translation gives CASSVGTVNSPLHF.

The genes are TRBV4-1 and TRBJ2-1, with D possibly being TRBD1 or TRBD2 (5 bases each). The CDR3 consists of 12 residues. In germline, CDR1 is MGHRA, CDR2 YSYEKL. Deletions cut 6 bases from V and 9 bases from J, with 12 bases between. CDR3 amino acids: CASRTEEGEQFF. Here the CDR3 DNA reads TGCGCCAGCAGGACAGAAGAGGGTGAGCAGTTCTTC.

This rearrangement joins TRBV29-1 to TRBJ2-5, with D unclear. Germline assignment: CDR1 SQVTM and CDR2 ANQGSEA. The CDR3 sequence is 15 residues long. V was pared by 0 bases and J by 1 base, with 12 bases between. The CDR3 sequence: CSVEESAGIQETQYF. The CDR3 region has the DNA TGCAGCGTTGAAGAGTCCGCCGGAATCCAAGAGACCCAGTACTTC.

The rearrangement uses TRBV29-1 and TRBJ2-3; no clear D gene. V was pared by 5 bases and J by 3 bases, with 9 bases between. Germline V gives CDR1 SQVTM, CDR2 ANQGSEA. This CDR3 comprises 12 residues. CDR3 loop: CSVCRDTDTQYF. The CDR3 DNA sequence: TGCAGCGTTTGTAGGGATACAGATACGCAGTATTTT.

The chain joins TRBV30 to TRBJ2-3; 9 bases are a match to TRBD2. Unmatched junction bases numbered 5, after V lost 2 bases and J lost 2 bases. Germline lookup yields CDR1 GTSNPN and CDR2 SVGIG (reference sequence). CDR3 size: 15 residues. The CDR3 spells CAWSRTSGFTDTQYF. The CDR3 bases are TGTGCCTGGAGTAGAACTAGCGGGTTCACAGATACGCAGTATTTT.

The chain links TRBV5-1 to TRBJ2-3; D not resolved. The CDR3 consists of 14 residues. Germline CDR1 is SGHRS and CDR2 is YFSETQ. Trimming pared 0 bases from V and 5 bases from J, leaving 10 bases between. CDR3 DNA sequence: TGCGCCAGCAGCTTGGCGGCGTGGGGAGATACGCAGTATTTT. Translated, it gives CASSLAAWGDTQYF.